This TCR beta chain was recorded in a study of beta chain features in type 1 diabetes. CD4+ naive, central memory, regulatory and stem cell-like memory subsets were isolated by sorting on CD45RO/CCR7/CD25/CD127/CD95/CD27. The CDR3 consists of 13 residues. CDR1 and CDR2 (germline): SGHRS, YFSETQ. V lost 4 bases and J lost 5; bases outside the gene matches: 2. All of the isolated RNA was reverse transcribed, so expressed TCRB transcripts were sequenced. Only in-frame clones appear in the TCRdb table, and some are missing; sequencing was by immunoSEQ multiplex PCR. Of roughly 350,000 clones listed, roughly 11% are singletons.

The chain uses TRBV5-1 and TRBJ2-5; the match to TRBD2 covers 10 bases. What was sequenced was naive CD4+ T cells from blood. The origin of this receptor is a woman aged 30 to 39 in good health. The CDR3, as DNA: TGCGCCAGCAGCCTAGCGGGAGTGGAGACCCAGTACTTC. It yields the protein CASSLAGVETQYF.